These 2 T cell receptor beta chains originate from one sample sequenced in a study of T cells in women clearing cervical HPV infection. TCRdb's table, derived via immunoSEQ multiplex PCR, lists solely in-frame clones and lacks some. The listing records roughly 35,000 clones. Sequenced input: blood buffy coat. All receptors come from a woman aged 18-69 years with a cervical HPV16 infection that either progressed to CIN3+ or cleared (not recorded which).

A word on this clone: The read gets to within 3 residues of the CDR3 end, and the germline J gene fills in the rest. The V gene is TRBV20-1, the J gene TRBJ2-5; 11 positions agree with TRBD2. Germline assignment: CDR1 DFQATT and CDR2 SNEGSKA (reference sequence). The ends lost 1 base at V and 4 bases at J; junction bases unmatched: 11. The CDR3 length is 17 residues. The CDR3 spells CSARAEPGLAGPETQYF. The part of the CDR3 DNA that was read is TGCAGTGCTAGAGCCGAACCCGGACTAGCGGGCCCAGAGACC.

This CDR3 reads CASSSLAGGPSTGELFF. The sequenced CDR3 bases are TGTGCCAGTAGTTCATTAGCGGGGGGGCCGAGCACCGGGGAG. The chain combines TRBV19 with TRBJ2-2; 11 bases agree with TRBD2. The DNA ends 3 residues before the CDR3 does, and the rest of the CDR3 is filled in from the germline J gene. The CDR3 loop spans 17 amino acids. Trimming took 5 bases from V and 4 from J; bases not matched to a gene: 9. CDR1 is LNHDA, CDR2 SQIVND, per germline (reference sequence).